Here is one TCR beta chain with its context. This clonotype was picked up many times. Its antigen specificity is not known. No much larger clone is present one base from it, and per-base qualities are unavailable. Sequencing used an Illumina HiSeq 2500. Quantitative 5'-RACE with molecular barcodes was used to prepare TCR beta libraries. Processing in the source paper ran as follows. To identify disease-linked TCR variants, a new computational method was used, one built on a probabilistic model of VDJ rearrangement. TCRdb passed the public sequencing reads through fastp at Q25 and MiXCR, retaining productive beta sequences. Identical CDR3 protein sequences are pooled into one entry, listed with their most common genes and DNA. For this entry, the V and J calls and clone size follow TCRdb and not the study's own pipeline. Recorded for this sample are fewer than 350,000 distinct CDR3 sequences; roughly 10% of them occurred a single time. More than 7% of the sample goes to the ten largest clones.

The germline V gene (reference sequence) gives CDR1 as MNHEY and CDR2 as SMNVEV. The germline V and J ends show losses of 4 bases and 6 bases respectively, and no gene match explains 4 bases of the junction. The CDR3 numbers 15 residues from cysteine through phenylalanine. Just the 45-base CDR3 DNA is kept, in frame starting at base 1. The data are from a study of CD8 T cells in ankylosing spondylitis (dated by TCRdb to between 2016 and 2019). Background on the whole study: The study profiled T cell receptor beta repertoires in healthy donors and ankylosing spondylitis patients to find disease-linked TCR variants. In total, the full study cohort was made up of 108 healthy donors and approximately 27 ankylosing spondylitis patients. Peripheral blood samples were taken, and synovial fluid was additionally collected from ankylosing spondylitis patients. General study outcomes and caveats: The disease-linked clones were reported to be significantly enriched in matched synovial fluid samples from ankylosing spondylitis patients. Some motif variants had previously been reported in the synovial fluid and blood of reactive arthritis patients, which suggests shared mechanisms of disease initiation. A TCR beta motif made up of several highly homologous amino acid variants appeared to be characteristic of blood from ankylosing spondylitis patients. A CD8+ phenotype was shown by the disease-linked clones, which were found at relatively low frequencies in peripheral blood.

The sequence joins TRBV27 to TRBJ2-1; a stretch of 12 junction bases matches TRBD2. Material: blood, either unsorted or a sorted T cell fraction (not recorded which). The receptor was isolated from a female donor with ankylosing spondylitis or in good health (not recorded which). In nucleotide form, the sequence is TGTGCCAGCAGTTGGACTAGCGGGAAGTTCAATGAGCAGTTCTTC. Its amino acids are CASSWTSGKFNEQFF.